This T cell receptor (beta chain) was sequenced in a study of beta chain features in type 1 diabetes. As for the study in general: Patients shared similar age, gender and cell yields with healthy donors.

A remark on this clone: Its antigen is undetermined.

Germline-derived CDR1 and CDR2 are SGHAT and FQNNGV. The CDR3 extends over 14 amino acids. V lost 1 base, J lost 7 bases, and 11 bases lay in between. It was via CD45RO/CCR7/CD25/CD127/CD95/CD27 that CD4+ naive, central memory, regulatory and stem cell-like memory cells were sorted. Reverse transcribing all isolated RNA meant expressed TCRB transcripts were sequenced. Some clones are missing from TCRdb's copy, which holds only in-frame ones; the method was immunoSEQ multiplex PCR. This table has 390,000 or so clones, over 11% appearing once. Findings and limits, study-wide: PCR might pick shorter templates more often, in the same way for patients and controls. TCRB repertoires of naive, central memory and Treg cells appeared more similar among patients than among healthy donors.

The genes are TRBV11-2 and TRBJ2-1; D perhaps matches TRBD2 (6 bases). The specimen was naive CD4+ T cells from blood. The clonotype originates from a man aged 30 to 45 in good health. The CDR3 region has the DNA TGTGCCAGCAGCTTAGGTGGTGGGACTAATGAGCAGTTCTTC. This codes for CASSLGGGTNEQFF.